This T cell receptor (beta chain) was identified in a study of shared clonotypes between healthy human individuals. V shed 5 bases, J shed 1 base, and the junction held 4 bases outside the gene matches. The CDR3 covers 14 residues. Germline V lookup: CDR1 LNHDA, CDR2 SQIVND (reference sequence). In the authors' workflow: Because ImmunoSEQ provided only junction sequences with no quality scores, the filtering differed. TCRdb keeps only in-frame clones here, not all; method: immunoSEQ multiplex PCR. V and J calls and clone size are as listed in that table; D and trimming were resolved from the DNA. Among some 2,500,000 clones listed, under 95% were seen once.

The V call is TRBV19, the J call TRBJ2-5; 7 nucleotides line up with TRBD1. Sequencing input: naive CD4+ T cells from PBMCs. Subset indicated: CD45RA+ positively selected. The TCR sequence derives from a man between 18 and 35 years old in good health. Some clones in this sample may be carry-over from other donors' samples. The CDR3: CASSLGQPQETQYF. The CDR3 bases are TGTGCCAGTAGTTTGGGACAGCCCCAAGAGACCCAGTACTTC.